This TCR beta chain was obtained from a study of Ad26.COV2.S vaccination and SARS-CoV-2 variants. Study background: Ad26.COV2.S given intramuscularly, once or twice 56 days apart. Findings and limits, study-wide: Post-vaccination breadth of spike-specific CD8+ and CD4+ T cell responses was reportedly substantial. Possible underestimation of total T cell responses by the TCR breadth and depth analyses was noted.

The assay was immunoSEQ multiplex PCR, and TCRdb's table has in-frame clones only and misses some. The profile covers about 370,000 clones, with roughly nine tenths appearing a single time and 3.5% taken by the ten largest. The treatment here: around 19 received Ad26.COV2.S at low or high dose, single or two shots; several received placebo; per-sample allocation not given. Samples were taken on day 63 after the first vaccine or placebo injection. Ad26 vector vaccine expressed Wuhan-strain SARS-CoV-2 spike. Points on this clone: Its specificity is unknown.

There are 15 residues in the CDR3. V was trimmed by 5 bases and J by 0 bases, leaving 11 bases between them. Germline lookup yields CDR1 MNHEY and CDR2 SVGAGI. The receptor comes from a person aged 18-65 years who received the Ad26.COV2.S COVID-19 vaccine or a placebo. The source was peripheral blood, collected in a trial of Ad26.COV2.S vaccine versus placebo. V is TRBV6-5 and J is TRBJ1-3; TRBD1 might be the D (6 bases). In DNA, the CDR3 is TGTGCCAGCAGTCGTAGGGGGGACTCTGGAAACACCATATATTTT. This sequence encodes CASSRRGDSGNTIYF.